A selection of T cell receptor beta chains follows, all from one sample in a study of T cell responses to AZD1222 COVID-19 vaccine. Measured with immunoSEQ multiplex PCR; TCRdb has only the in-frame clones, and not every one. The sample lists approximately 150,000 clones, around 83% occurring once. This specimen consisted of peripheral blood, obtained 28 days after the second AZD1222 dose. These receptors all stem from an adult who received the AZD1222 COVID-19 vaccine. Each CDR3 is given with its conserved first and last residue. A D gene is named only where the DNA matches it firmly. Clone size, where shown, is once, few, many, or a class for clones that have expanded.

cdr3_length j_call v_call clone_size d_call cdr3_aa cdr3_nt
12 TRBJ1-1 TRBV10-3 NA NA CAISESGTEAFF TGTGCCATCAGTGAGTCCGGCACTGAAGCTTTCTTT
16 TRBJ1-4 TRBV28 NA NA CASSHSIGGLNEKLFF TGTGCCAGCAGTCACTCGATTGGAGGGCTGAATGAAAAACTGTTTTTT
14 TRBJ1-1 TRBV19 NA NA CASSISQANTEAFF TGTGCCAGTAGTATCAGTCAGGCGAACACTGAAGCTTTCTTT
15 TRBJ1-1 TRBV29-1 NA NA CSVAGRQRMNTEAFF TGCAGCGTTGCTGGTCGACAGCGCATGAACACTGAAGCTTTCTTT
13 TRBJ1-5 TRBV5-1 NA NA CASSISPGQPQHF TGCGCCAGCAGTATCAGTCCCGGTCAGCCCCAGCATTTT
10 TRBJ1-2 TRBV10-3 once NA CAISDKDYTF TGTGCCATCAGTGATAAGGACTACACCTTC
14 TRBJ1-1 TRBV4-1 NA TRBD1 CASSQWTGGTEAFF TGCGCCAGCAGCCAATGGACAGGGGGCACTGAAGCTTTCTTT
13 TRBJ1-1 TRBV6-1 NA TRBD1 CASSESQDRVAFF TGTGCCAGCAGTGAATCCCAGGACAGGGTTGCTTTCTTT
13 TRBJ1-4 TRBV2 NA NA CASQRGAAEKLFF TGTGCCTCTCAAAGGGGGGCCGCCGAAAAACTGTTTTTT
13 TRBJ2-7 TRBV29-1 NA NA CSVEEGGTYEQYF TGCAGCGTTGAAGAAGGGGGGACCTACGAGCAGTACTTC
14 TRBJ2-1 TRBV29-1 NA NA CSLNRGSGTDEQFF TGCAGCCTGAACCGGGGTAGCGGGACAGATGAGCAGTTCTTC
15 TRBJ2-3 TRBV27 NA NA CASSFLATSTDTQYF TGTGCCAGCAGTTTTTTGGCCACTAGCACAGATACGCAGTATTTT
15 TRBJ1-3 TRBV2 NA NA CASSVSTVSGNTIYF TGTGCCAGCAGTGTGTCAACAGTCTCTGGAAACACCATATATTTT
14 TRBJ2-3 TRBV6-6 NA TRBD1 CASLRTGVKDTQYF TGTGCCAGCCTCCGGACAGGGGTAAAAGATACGCAGTATTTT
17 TRBJ2-1 TRBV4-1 NA NA CASSHPPGGAFYNEQFF TGCGCCAGCAGCCATCCCCCCGGAGGGGCTTTCTACAATGAGCAGTTCTTC
14 TRBJ2-7 TRBV6-6 NA NA CASREDRLTYEQYF TGTGCCAGCAGAGAGGACAGATTAACCTACGAGCAGTACTTC
14 TRBJ1-2 TRBV4-1 NA NA CASSQMGASYGYTF TGCGCCAGCAGCCAAATGGGGGCAAGCTATGGCTACACCTTC
15 TRBJ1-1 TRBV30 NA TRBD1 CAWSKWTGIDTEAFF TGTGCCTGGAGTAAATGGACAGGAATAGACACTGAAGCTTTCTTT
13 TRBJ1-5 TRBV7-9 once NA CASSFSSTWPQHF TGTGCCAGCAGCTTTAGTTCAACCTGGCCCCAGCATTTT
14 TRBJ1-6 TRBV2 NA NA CASSGQAADSPLHF TGTGCCAGCAGTGGACAGGCGGCCGATTCACCCCTCCACTTT
16 TRBJ2-7 TRBV7-9 NA NA CASSSAWAGPPYEQYF TGTGCCAGCAGCTCAGCATGGGCAGGCCCCCCCTACGAGCAGTACTTC
15 TRBJ1-1 TRBV5-1 NA NA CASSLAEGGITEAFF TGCGCCAGCAGCTTGGCCGAGGGGGGGATCACTGAAGCTTTCTTT
11 TRBJ2-1 TRBV30 NA NA CAWSVENEQFF TGTGCCTGGAGTGTAGAAAACGAGCAGTTCTTC
15 TRBJ1-3 TRBV7-9 NA NA CASSLVSGPGNTIYF TGTGCCAGCAGCTTAGTTTCAGGGCCCGGAAACACCATATATTTT
17 TRBJ2-3 TRBV5-6 NA NA CASSYPTGLWGPDTQYF TGTGCCAGCAGCTACCCAACAGGACTTTGGGGCCCAGATACGCAGTATTTT
14 TRBJ2-7 TRBV3-1/TRBV3-2 once NA CASSQEYGSYEQYF TGTGCCAGCAGCCAAGAGTACGGCTCCTACGAGCAGTACTTC
13 TRBJ1-6 TRBV2 NA NA CASRGEENSPLHF TGTGCCAGCAGGGGGGAAGAGAATTCACCCCTCCACTTT
13 TRBJ1-1 TRBV19 NA NA CASSITLNTEAFF TGTGCCAGTAGTATAACCCTTAACACTGAAGCTTTCTTT
14 TRBJ1-1 TRBV28 NA TRBD1 CASSLRQGNTEAFF TGTGCCAGCAGTTTAAGACAGGGGAACACTGAAGCTTTCTTT
16 TRBJ2-1 TRBV7-2 NA NA CASSLAGGAPYNEQFF TGTGCCAGCAGCTTAGCCGGCGGGGCCCCCTACAATGAGCAGTTCTTC
16 TRBJ2-7 TRBV19 NA TRBD1 CASTQKGQGEIYEQYF TGTGCCAGTACCCAAAAGGGACAGGGGGAAATATACGAGCAGTACTTC
14 TRBJ2-1 TRBV5-1 NA TRBD1 CASTDRGNGNEQFF TGCGCCAGCACCGACAGGGGTAACGGCAATGAGCAGTTCTTC
14 TRBJ1-5 TRBV7-2 NA NA CASSPSMGNQPQHF TGTGCCAGCAGCCCCTCAATGGGCAATCAGCCCCAGCATTTT
13 TRBJ2-1 TRBV3-1/TRBV3-2 NA NA CASSPQLYNEQFF TGTGCCAGCAGTCCTCAGCTCTACAATGAGCAGTTCTTC
16 TRBJ2-7 TRBV11-2 NA NA CASSTLGGRLRFGQYF TGTGCCAGCAGCACCCTTGGGGGGCGGTTACGTTTCGGGCAGTACTTC
14 TRBJ2-7 TRBV24-1 once NA CATSDPDKPYEQYF TGTGCCACCAGTGACCCAGACAAGCCCTACGAGCAGTACTTC
16 TRBJ2-3 TRBV30 NA TRBD2 CAWSVQVSGITDTQYF TGTGCCTGGAGTGTACAGGTTAGCGGGATCACAGATACGCAGTATTTT